The 13 T cell receptor beta chains in this list originate from one sample, sequenced in a study of shared clonotypes between healthy human individuals (TCRdb year 2020). The library was obtained by the immunoSEQ multiplex PCR assay. TCRdb's version of the immuneACCESS table is confined to in-frame rearrangements and falls short of the full clone set. An unresolved V gene accounts for under half of the shortfall where checked; the remainder is of unknown origin. The sample table records about 1.5 million clones; about 96% of these occur just once. Approximately 1% of the sample rests with the top ten. Sequenced input: naive CD4+ T cells sorted from blood. The sample's cell subset or site label is to be understood as: CD45RA+ positively selected. The receptor source for this set is a man aged 30-40 years in good health.

This chain uses TRBV28 with TRBJ1-1; D unresolved. The CDR3 contains 15 residues. From germline, CDR1 is MDHEN and CDR2 SYDVKM. V lost 10 bases to trimming and J lost 1 base, with 19 bases between them. The CDR3 protein is CATSAPQSGNTEAFF. CDR3 nucleotides: TGTGCCACCTCGGCCCCACAAAGTGGGAACACTGAAGCTTTCTTT.

The V and J genes are TRBV2 and TRBJ1-1; D is undetermined. Germline CDR1 SNHLY, CDR2 FYNNEI. This CDR3 has 14 residues. Trimming cost V 5 bases and J 4 bases, with 14 bases left between them. CDR3 bases: TGTGCCAGCAGTTCACAAGGGTCTATCACTGAAGCTTTCTTT. Translated, it gives CASSSQGSITEAFF.

V and J are TRBV11-2 and TRBJ2-5, with D perhaps matching TRBD1 (6 bases). The V and J ends lost 5 bases and 1 base respectively, with 14 bases between them. The CDR3 length is 15 residues. The germline V gene encodes CDR1 SGHAT and CDR2 FQNNGV. The DNA of the CDR3 is TGTGCCAGCAGCCATACATGGGGGCTCCAAGAGACCCAGTACTTC. It codes for CASSHTWGLQETQYF.

This rearrangement joins TRBV30 to TRBJ1-5; D is unclear. This CDR3 has 14 amino acids. Germline V gene lookup returns CDR1 GTSNPN and CDR2 SVGIG (reference sequence). Trimming cost V 0 bases and J 5 bases, with 11 bases left between them. DNA of the CDR3: TGTGCCTGGAGTGTAGAGTCCATCGATCAGCCCCAGCATTTT. It codes for CAWSVESIDQPQHF.

The chain combines TRBV4-3 with TRBJ2-1, with 15 bases matching TRBD2. The germline gives CDR1 LGHNA, CDR2 YSLEER. Trimming cost V 1 base and J 10 bases; bases outside gene matches: 8. CDR3 length: 17 amino acids. Written as DNA, the CDR3 is TGCGCCAGCAGCCAAGTCTCGGGACTAGCGGGAGGTGGCGAGCAGTTCTTC. This encodes CASSQVSGLAGGGEQFF.

This sequence joins TRBV28 and TRBJ2-7; either TRBD1 or TRBD2 may fit D (5 bases each). The CDR3 is 12 amino acids. Trimming pared 6 bases from V and 10 bases from J, leaving 16 bases between. In germline, CDR1 is MDHEN, CDR2 SYDVKM. The chain's CDR3 is CASSLLPGQQYF. The CDR3 region has the DNA TGTGCCAGCAGCCTCCTCCCGGGGCAACAGTACTTC.

This sequence joins TRBV7-6 and TRBJ2-1; 11 bases are a match to TRBD2. Germline CDR1 SGHVS, CDR2 FNYEAQ. V trimming: 5 bases; J trimming: 4 bases; junction bases outside the gene matches: 13. The CDR3 runs to 18 residues. CDR3 nucleotide sequence: TGTGCCAGCAGCACCCGAGGGCCCACTAGCGGGAGTTACAATGAGCAGTTCTTC. It is translated as CASSTRGPTSGSYNEQFF.

This chain connects TRBV7-9 to TRBJ1-4; D is ambiguous. In germline, CDR1 is SEHNR, CDR2 FQNEAQ (reference sequence). The CDR3 covers 13 residues. Trimming removed 2 bases at V and 8 bases at J, with 9 bases between. In DNA form, the CDR3 reads TGTGCCAGCAGCTTAATGGCGGGAGAAAAACTGTTTTTT. Protein sequence: CASSLMAGEKLFF.

The chain combines TRBV27 with TRBJ2-1, with TRBD2 identical over 8 bases. V shed 6 bases, J shed 0 bases, and the junction held 10 bases outside the gene matches. There are 17 residues in the CDR3. The germline V gene has CDR1 MNHEY and CDR2 SMNVEV (reference sequence). The CDR3 sequence: CASSQLSGRHSYNEQFF. DNA for the CDR3: TGTGCCAGCAGCCAACTAAGCGGGAGACACTCCTACAATGAGCAGTTCTTC.

This sequence joins TRBV5-1 and TRBJ2-1; 7 bases are shared with TRBD2. With 0 bases clipped from V and 12 bases from J, the junction kept 12 bases outside the gene matches. The CDR3 is 15 residues long. CDR1 and CDR2 (germline): SGHRS, YFSETQ. CDR3: CASSLDGLAEGRQFF. The CDR3 DNA is TGCGCCAGCAGCTTGGACGGGCTAGCGGAGGGGAGGCAGTTCTTC.

V is TRBV28 and J is TRBJ1-2; the match to TRBD1 covers 8 bases. Germline V CDR1 and CDR2: MDHEN, SYDVKM. This CDR3 region has 13 residues. V gave up 6 bases and J gave up 6 bases; unmatched junction bases: 6. The CDR3: CASSRRGPNGYTF. DNA for the CDR3: TGTGCCAGCAGCCGCAGGGGGCCCAATGGCTACACCTTC.

The CDR3: CASSEPDRADTQYF. As DNA, the CDR3 is TGTGCCAGCAGTGAACCTGACAGGGCCGATACGCAGTATTTT. The chain carries TRBV25-1 and TRBJ2-3; 7 bases are shared with TRBD1. J lost 6 bases, V lost 2 bases, and 5 bases had no gene match. CDR1 is MGHDK and CDR2 is SYGVNS in the germline V gene. The CDR3 is 14 amino acids.

This chain uses TRBV25-1 with TRBJ1-4, with 10 bases matching TRBD1. Looked up from germline, CDR1 is MGHDK and CDR2 is SYGVNS. V trimming: 6 bases; J trimming: 7 bases; junction bases outside the gene matches: 2. The CDR3 runs 13 residues. CDR3: CASRTGGSEKLFF. CDR3 in DNA: TGTGCCAGCAGGACAGGGGGCAGTGAAAAACTGTTTTTT.